This TCR beta chain was documented in a study of CD8+ T cells in alopecia areata. Separation of pooled cutaneous lymph node cells was by sorting with CD4, CD8alpha, NKG2D, NKG2ACE and other markers. There are 15 residues in the CDR3. Per the germline V gene, CDR1 is FNHDT and CDR2 is SITEND (reference sequence). The V end was cut by 2 bases, the J end by 4 bases, with 12 bases between. Points from the study as a whole: Compared with normal scalp, lesional scalp had higher clonality and more expanded CD8+ clones. Mice showed TCR sharing more clearly than patients did, possibly owing to HLA.

A few counts support this clone. Its specificity is unknown. All gene names here are mouse names. The read stops 4 residues short of the end of the CDR3; the missing end is completed from the germline J gene. Extraction of RNA preceded its reverse transcription into cDNA, which served as the sequencing template. The repertoire was sequenced with immunoSEQ multiplex PCR; TCRdb's copy has only in-frame clones and lacks some. This sample carries about 270,000 clones, none of them present only once. The sample consisted of CD4+ T cells sorted from a lymph node. The chain is built from TRBV19 and TRBJ2-2; D call uncertain. The sequence derives from a C3H/HeJ mouse with alopecia areata. This strain has MHC haplotype H2-k. The DNA read from the CDR3 is TGTGCCAGCAGTATTTTCGCAGGCCCCACCGGG. It specifies CASSIFAGPTG. The entire CDR3 sequence reads CASSIFAGPTGQLYF.